The rows below give T cell receptor beta chains drawn from one sample of a study of glioma-infiltrating T cells. TCRdb passed the multiplex PCR reads through MiXCR, listing each CDR3 protein once. This sample has 150,000 or so distinct CDR3 sequences, with about two fifths found just once. The sample taken for sequencing was glioma tissue, nonneoplastic brain tissue, or PBMCs (not recorded which). The receptors come from a human donor with low-grade glioma or glioblastoma, undergoing nonglioma brain surgery, or in good health (not recorded which). Each CDR3 is given with its conserved first and last residue. D genes are given only for firm matches. The size of a clone is reported for some rows only, either as once, few or many, or as a class for expanded clones.

cdr3_nt	cdr3_aa	clone_size	j_call	d_call	v_call
TGTGCCAGCGGCACCGGAACGAACACTGAAGCTTTCTTT	CASGTGTNTEAFF	NA	TRBJ1-1	NA	TRBV18
TGCAGTGCTCCTATACTAGCTGTCAGCACAGATACGCAGTATTTT	CSAPILAVSTDTQYF	many	TRBJ2-3	NA	TRBV20-1
TGTGCCAGCCAGGGCGTGAACACTGAAGCTTTCTTT	CASQGVNTEAFF	few	TRBJ1-1	NA	TRBV6-1
TGTGCCAGCAGCAGAGGACAGGGTGGCACAGATACGCAGTATTTT	CASSRGQGGTDTQYF	few	TRBJ2-3	TRBD1	TRBV7-2
TGTGCCTCCGGACCTAACTATGGCTACACCTTC	CASGPNYGYTF	few	TRBJ1-2	NA	TRBV28
TGTGCCAGTAGCATCGGAGGAGTCCAAGAGACCCAGTACTTC	CASSIGGVQETQYF	NA	TRBJ2-5	NA	TRBV19
TGTGCCACCAGCAGGGAGACCGGGGAGCTGTTTTTT	CATSRETGELFF	few	TRBJ2-2	NA	TRBV15
TGTGCCAGCAGTGAAGAGGGCAGGGGGTGGACTGAAGCTTTCTTT	CASSEEGRGWTEAFF	NA	TRBJ1-1	TRBD1	TRBV6-1
TGCAGTGCCCCTCTTCTGGACCGTGGGCAGACCCAGTACTTC	CSAPLLDRGQTQYF	NA	TRBJ2-5	NA	TRBV20-1
TGTGCCAGCAGTGAATATAGCGGGGGGAGCTCCTACAATGAGCAGTTCTTC	CASSEYSGGSSYNEQFF	NA	TRBJ2-1	TRBD2	TRBV25-1
TGTGCCAGCAGCTTACAGCATTACAATGAGCAGTTCTTC	CASSLQHYNEQFF	few	TRBJ2-1	NA	TRBV11-3
TGTGCCAGCAGTTTTGAGGGGCTGCAGGGGGCAGGTACTGAAGCTTTCTTT	CASSFEGLQGAGTEAFF	NA	TRBJ1-1	TRBD1	TRBV12-3/TRBV12-4
TGTGCCAGCAGAACGACAGGAACCACTGAAGCTTTCTTT	CASRTTGTTEAFF	many	TRBJ1-1	NA	TRBV6-1
TGTGCCAGCTGCTACGGACTGGGATTAAGTTACGAGCAGTACTTC	CASCYGLGLSYEQYF	NA	TRBJ2-7	NA	TRBV7-2
TGTGCTAGTGGTTTGCGGACACCGGAGACCCAGTACTTC	CASGLRTPETQYF	NA	TRBJ2-5	NA	TRBV12-5
TGCAGTGCTAGAGAGACTAGCGGGAGGGCTCGGCAGTACTTC	CSARETSGRARQYF	few	TRBJ2-7	TRBD2	TRBV20-1
TGTGCCAGCAAGAGAGTCACCGGGGAGCTGTTTTTT	CASKRVTGELFF	few	TRBJ2-2	NA	TRBV28
TGCGCCAGCAGCCAAGGACAGGGTCCGAGGACTGAAGCTTTCTTT	CASSQGQGPRTEAFF	few	TRBJ1-1	TRBD1	TRBV4-1
TGCGCCAGCAGCCAAGAAGGTAGCGGGAGGGCCGTAGATACGCAGTATTTT	CASSQEGSGRAVDTQYF	NA	TRBJ2-3	TRBD2	TRBV4-1